This TCR beta chain appears in the sequencing data of a study of T cell responses to AZD1222 COVID-19 vaccine (TCRdb year 2021). Regarding the study in general: AZD1222 recipients given second doses at about 4 weeks or at about 12 weeks were pooled, since spike-specific TCR depth and breadth were not found to differ between the two schedules. TCR sequencing was performed for roughly 240 trial participants, of whom roughly 200 were given two doses of AZD1222 and around 25 were given two doses of MenACWY control vaccine. Trial participants were enrolled by age into subgroups of 18-55, 56-69 and 70-plus years, and roughly 160, 29 and 62 TCR-sequenced participants, respectively, were included in these subgroups. What the study reported, not specific to this receptor: Because no day 14 peak-response samples were available, repertoires were characterized only after the peak T cell response. Conclusions about previously exposed vaccinees are limited, since just 5 or 6 AZD1222 recipients were seropositive for SARS-CoV-2 at baseline. Most participants were white British and females outnumbered males, and the authors suggested that clonal diversity may have been underestimated. In the small 56-69-year group, the increase in depth fell short of significance, most likely because of low power. Nearly half of unique spike-specific TCRs reportedly recognized epitopes outside regions mutated in the B.1.351 and B.1.1.7 variants. The vaccine-associated CD4 TCRs covered the entire spike protein, and the dominant responses fell in regions 160-218 and 743-854. A significant rise in spike-specific TCR breadth and depth was observed after two AZD1222 doses relative to day 0 and relative to MenACWY recipients.

Including cysteine and phenylalanine, the CDR3 has 15 amino acids. Only the CDR3 DNA is retained, 45 bases long and in frame from the first base. V is pared back by 3 bases and J by 3 bases, with 13 bases lying between the germline termini. The germline V gene (reference sequence) provides CDR1 LGHDT and CDR2 YNNKEL. The CDR3 regions of human TCRbeta chains were subjected to immunosequencing. For the original study's pipeline: TCRs in the repertoires were matched against a reference library of SARS-CoV-2-specific TCRs that had been generated with the MIRA antigen-specificity platform. Breadth meant the fraction of unique TCRs that were SARS-CoV-2-associated, whereas depth meant the fraction of total T cells that were SARS-CoV-2-associated. Using the MIRA data, each spike-specific TCR was mapped to the spike region that the TCR reacts to and placed in a CD4 or CD8 class. Log10-transformed breadth and depth values were compared by one-way ANOVA with Sidak's multiple comparisons tests. Entries here come from immuneACCESS through TCRdb and include only in-frame sequences with V and J called. Some clones fail to appear in such tables; in the studies checked, an unresolved V gene covers under half of the shortfall, and the cause of the remainder is unknown. V, J and clone size are taken as reported in that table, and D and trimming were inferred from the DNA itself. A total of 90,000 to 120,000 clones appear in this sample, 90% to 95% of them only once. The top ten clonotypes cover around 20% of the sample.

A note on this clone: Its cognate antigen has yet to be identified. Base qualities are not provided; no much larger clone lies one nucleotide away.

Sample time point, as interpreted from the label and publication: baseline before first vaccination. The vaccinee samples were drawn from two UK trials, COV001 and COV002, one of which was a single-blind randomized controlled phase 2/3 trial testing AZD1222 (ChAdOx1 nCoV-19) in healthy adults. Trial participant PBMC samples were collected at day 0 and day 28 after the second dose for TCRbeta chain sequencing. The rearrangement joined TRBV3-1 (or the pseudogene TRBV3-2) to TRBJ2-3; the best D guess is TRBD1, with 5 bases matching. The sample was peripheral blood, taken on day 0 of AZD1222 vaccination. This receptor was identified in an adult in good health. The CDR3 amino acid sequence is: CASSQGIQGTDTQYF. The DNA is as follows: TGTGCCAGCAGCCAGGGGATCCAGGGTACAGATACGCAGTATTTT.